This T cell receptor beta chain was sequenced in a study of blood T cell repertoires in COVID-19. Study background: Material from acute and convalescent COVID-19 was sourced from the United States, Italy and Spain.

Original processing notes: Amplifying reference gene primers gave estimates of nucleated cell counts. Produced via immunoSEQ multiplex PCR; TCRdb's table is partial and in-frame only. The DNA was the basis for D and trimming; V, J and clone size are from that table. This table has 140,000 to 150,000 clones, over 80% appearing once. The source is a woman between 40 and 50 years old with active or convalescent COVID-19. The sample comprised peripheral blood.

The CDR3 protein is CASSISVNEKLFF. The CDR3 nucleotides read TGTGCCAGTAGTATTTCGGTTAATGAAAAACTGTTTTTT. The V and J genes are TRBV19 and TRBJ1-4, with D hard to call. The CDR3 extends over 13 amino acids. V was pared by 3 bases and J by 4 bases, with 6 bases between. Looked up from germline, CDR1 is LNHDA and CDR2 is SQIVND (reference sequence).